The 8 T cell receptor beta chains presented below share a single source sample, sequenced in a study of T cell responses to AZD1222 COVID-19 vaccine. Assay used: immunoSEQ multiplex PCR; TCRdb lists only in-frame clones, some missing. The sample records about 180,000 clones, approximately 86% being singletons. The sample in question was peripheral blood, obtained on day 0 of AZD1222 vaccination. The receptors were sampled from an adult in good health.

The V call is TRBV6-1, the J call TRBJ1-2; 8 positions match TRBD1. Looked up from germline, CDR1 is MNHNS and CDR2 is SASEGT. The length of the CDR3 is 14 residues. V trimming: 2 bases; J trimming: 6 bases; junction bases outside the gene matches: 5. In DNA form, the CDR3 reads TGTGCCAGCAGTGAAACTACAGGGGGAAATGGCTACACCTTC. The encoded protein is CASSETTGGNGYTF.

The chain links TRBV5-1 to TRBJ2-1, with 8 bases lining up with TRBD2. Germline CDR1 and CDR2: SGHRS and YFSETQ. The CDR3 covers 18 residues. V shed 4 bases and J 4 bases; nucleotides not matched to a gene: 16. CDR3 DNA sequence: TGCGCCAGCAGCGTAATGGCCCCTCTGGCGGGGGGTTACAATGAGCAGTTCTTC. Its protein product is CASSVMAPLAGGYNEQFF.

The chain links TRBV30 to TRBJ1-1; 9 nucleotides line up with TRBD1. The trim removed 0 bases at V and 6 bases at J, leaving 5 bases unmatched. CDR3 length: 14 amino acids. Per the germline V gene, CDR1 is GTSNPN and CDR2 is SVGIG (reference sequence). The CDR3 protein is CAWSVTGGLAEAFF. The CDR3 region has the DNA TGTGCCTGGAGTGTAACAGGGGGCTTGGCTGAAGCTTTCTTT.

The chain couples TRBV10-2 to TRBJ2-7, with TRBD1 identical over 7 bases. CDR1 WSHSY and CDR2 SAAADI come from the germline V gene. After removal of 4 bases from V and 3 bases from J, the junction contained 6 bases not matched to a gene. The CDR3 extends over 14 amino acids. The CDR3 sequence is CASSGETGFYEQYF. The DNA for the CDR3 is TGCGCCAGCAGTGGCGAGACAGGGTTCTACGAGCAGTACTTC.

The DNA for the CDR3 is TGTGCCAGCAGTTTCACGGACTCCTTCTCTGGAAACACCATATATTTT. This sequence encodes CASSFTDSFSGNTIYF. The rearrangement links TRBV6-5 to TRBJ1-3, with D unresolved. Per germline, CDR1 MNHEY and CDR2 SVGAGI. V gave up 4 bases and J gave up 0 bases, with 13 bases separating them. The length of the CDR3 is 16 residues.

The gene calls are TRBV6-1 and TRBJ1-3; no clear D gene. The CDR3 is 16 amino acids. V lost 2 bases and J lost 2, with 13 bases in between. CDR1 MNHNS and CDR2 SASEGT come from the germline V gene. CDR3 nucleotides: TGTGCCAGCAGTGAAAGGGTGGTTCGACCTGGAAACACCATATATTTT. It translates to CASSERVVRPGNTIYF.

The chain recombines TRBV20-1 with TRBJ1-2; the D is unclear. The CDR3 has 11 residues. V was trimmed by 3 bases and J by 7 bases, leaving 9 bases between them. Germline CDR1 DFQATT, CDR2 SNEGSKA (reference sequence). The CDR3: CSASTSVGYTF. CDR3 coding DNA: TGCAGTGCTAGTACATCGGTTGGCTACACCTTC.

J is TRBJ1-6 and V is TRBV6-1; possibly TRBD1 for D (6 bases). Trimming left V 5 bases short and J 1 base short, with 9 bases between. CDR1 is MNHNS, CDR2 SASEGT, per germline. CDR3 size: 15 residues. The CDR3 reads CASSRGGSYNSPLHF. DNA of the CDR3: TGTGCCAGCAGTAGAGGGGGATCCTATAATTCACCCCTCCACTTT.